This section outlines one T cell receptor beta chain sequence together with its context. The antigen is undetermined. The data were taken from a study of graft-versus-host responses after intestinal transplantation. Only in-frame clones appear in the TCRdb table, and some are missing; sequencing was by immunoSEQ multiplex PCR. The repertoire includes about 59,000 clones, about 94% of them detected once, and about 0.41% sits in the top ten. Study observations and caveats: Recipient marrow showed GvH clones, some seen first in ileum or blood.

The germline V gene encodes CDR1 SEHNR and CDR2 FQNEAQ (reference sequence). The CDR3 contains 13 residues. After removal of 5 bases from V and 4 bases from J, the junction contained 4 bases not matched to a gene. The V gene is TRBV7-9, the J gene TRBJ1-2; 7 bases are shared with TRBD1. The TCR originated in a human donor who was the organ donor for an intestinal transplant. Specimen: unstimulated CD4+ T cells sorted from spleen or lymph node cells, collected before transplant. CDR3: CASSPGQLYGYTF. The CDR3, as DNA: TGTGCCAGCAGCCCGGGACAGCTCTATGGCTACACCTTC.